This is a list of T cell receptor beta chains from one sample in a study of cytomegalovirus exposure and HLA in healthy donors. Repertoires were generated with immunoSEQ multiplex PCR, while TCRdb's copy carries only in-frame clones and drops some. The sample yields about 190,000 clones, approximately 80% seen once. Sequenced sample: PBMCs. The receptor source for this set is a boy aged 5-17 years in good health and CMV-seronegative. CDR3s leave out the opening cysteine and the closing phenylalanine or tryptophan. The order of the fields is V gene, J gene, D gene, CDR3 protein. A D gene is named only where the DNA matches it firmly.

TRBV5-1,TRBJ2-7,TRBD2,ASSLGWLAGGETYEQY
TRBV6-1,TRBJ1-2,TRBD1,ASSEFMSGGPYGYT
TRBV27,TRBJ1-5,.,ASSPGDGQPQH
TRBV9,TRBJ1-5,.,ASSARVDNQPQH
TRBV30,TRBJ1-2,.,AWIKGGYGYT
TRBV7-8,TRBJ2-5,.,ASSPNVGGQETQY
TRBV5-4,TRBJ1-1,.,ASSRYVDTEAF
TRBV7-8,TRBJ1-3,.,ASSYSTGLSGNTIY
TRBV5-3,TRBJ2-6,.,ARSLAGLARGFGANVLT
TRBV5-1,TRBJ1-5,.,ASSLGIGEGQPQH
TRBV11-2,TRBJ1-2,TRBD1,ASSPTNGQGGYGYT
TRBV5-6,TRBJ2-7,TRBD1,ASTGQGDGGYEQY
TRBV18,TRBJ2-7,TRBD2,ASSPSGGSYEQY
TRBV4-3,TRBJ1-4,.,ASSQEGAGVQEKLF
TRBV28,TRBJ2-2,.,ASSFRGTHTGELF
TRBV9,TRBJ1-4,.,ASSVQGSNEKLF
TRBV5-1,TRBJ1-1,TRBD1,ASSWTGGYGAF
TRBV4-2,TRBJ1-1,TRBD1,ASSPTGTGPGTEAF
TRBV6-6,TRBJ2-7,TRBD1,ASSDWDRSTYEQY
TRBV29-1,TRBJ1-2,.,SVEGRSYGYT
TRBV7-8,TRBJ2-2,.,ASSLDRDPHTGELF
TRBV7-2,TRBJ1-2,.,ASTLGPEGRYGYT
TRBV19,TRBJ1-5,TRBD1,ASSIPAKTDRGPNQPQH
TRBV25-1,TRBJ1-6,.,ASEGLRGSPLH
TRBV6-1,TRBJ1-3,.,ASSRSGGAGNTIY
TRBV15,TRBJ2-1,.,ATSRAPEVDEQF
TRBV9,TRBJ1-1,.,ASSAKIGGVNTEAF
TRBV13,TRBJ2-1,.,ASSLWSQQHNEQF
TRBV9,TRBJ2-5,TRBD2,ASSVSSGGDLGETQY
TRBV4-1,TRBJ1-1,.,ASSQDYSGTEAF
TRBV19,TRBJ2-2,TRBD2,ASSSGLYLAGGTGELF
TRBV5-1,TRBJ2-5,.,ASSVDGVEETQY
TRBV30,TRBJ1-1,.,AWSRNTEAF
TRBV10-3,TRBJ2-2,TRBD1,AISEGRQGSRTGELF
TRBV6-4,TRBJ2-5,.,ASSPSVQETQY
TRBV5-5,TRBJ1-1,TRBD1,ASSWDRGTYTEAF
TRBV18,TRBJ1-2,.,ASSHRDGEVANYGYT
TRBV11-2,TRBJ1-6,TRBD1,ASSLGGQTNSPLH
TRBV27,TRBJ2-7,TRBD2,ASSNGLAGEQY
TRBV5-4,TRBJ1-2,.,ASSLAGQEAYGYT
TRBV27,TRBJ2-1,.,ASSLSGGYNEQF
TRBV5-6,TRBJ1-1,TRBD1,ASSFETGEAF
TRBV6-1,TRBJ1-1,.,ASSAHSEAF
TRBV7-2,TRBJ1-1,TRBD1,ASSSPGQGRNTEAF
TRBV7-8,TRBJ1-1,TRBD1,ASSLWTGRGTEAF
TRBV7-8,TRBJ1-6,.,ASSLDLRNSPLH
TRBV7-9,TRBJ2-1,.,ASSVSGGPLVQF
TRBV18,TRBJ1-1,TRBD1,ASSPGWQGAGTEAF
TRBV11-2,TRBJ2-1,.,ASSLVGPWSEQF
TRBV5-4,TRBJ2-6,.,ASSLFGGSSGANVLT
TRBV11-2,TRBJ2-1,.,ASSPEPGQKAYNEQF
TRBV19,TRBJ1-2,.,ASRMGNYGYT
TRBV13,TRBJ2-5,TRBD2,ASSPSGRGGRQETQY